The source of this T cell receptor beta chain is a study of T and B cells in COVID-19 patients. Study-wide context: Peripheral blood came from COVID-19 patients with active infection or after recovery. Comorbidities linked to unfavorable COVID-19 outcome were present in about 90% of the 20 active-infection patients.

The V end was cut by 0 bases, the J end by 4 bases, with 14 bases between. The CDR3 has 16 amino acids. CDR1 and CDR2 (germline): WNHNN, SYGVQD (reference sequence). BIOMED2 TRB-A/B primer pools were used in multiplex TRB PCR. TCRdb itself ran the multiplex PCR reads through MiXCR, one entry per CDR3 protein. The top ten hold under 7.5% of the sample, which has some 14,000 distinct CDR3 sequences, about 28% seen once. From blood, roughly 220-550 ng of genomic DNA served as TRB template. The TCR originated in a human donor who had recovered from COVID-19. The chain combines TRBV10-1 with TRBJ2-3; D is tentatively TRBD1 or TRBD2 (5 bases each). The source material was blood. DNA for the CDR3: TGCGCCAGCAGTGAGTCGACGGGGCCCATCCCAGATACGCAGTATTTT. Its translation is CASSESTGPIPDTQYF.